This is a list of T cell receptor beta chains from one sample in a study of CD8+CD57+ T cells in acquired aplastic anemia. TCRdb analysed the reads with MiXCR anew, one entry per CDR3 protein. The top ten clones hold 0.8% to 0.85% of a sample with about half a million distinct CDR3 sequences, more than 25% of them seen once. Sequencing used sorted CD4+, CD8+, or CD8+CD57+ T cells (not recorded which) from PBMCs. Every receptor here comes from a human donor with aplastic anemia. Both conserved end residues are part of each CDR3. D genes are given only for firm matches. Some rows have no size entry. The others give once, few or many, or a class for an expanded clone.

many	TRBV10-3	TRBJ2-2	TRBD2	TGTGCCATCTTGTCCGGGAGGGACACCGGGGAGCTGTTTTTT	CAILSGRDTGELFF
few	TRBV11-2	TRBJ2-1	.	TGTGCCAGCAGCCCCTTCGGTGACCAGACCAATGAGCAGTTCTTC	CASSPFGDQTNEQFF
few	TRBV7-8	TRBJ2-1	TRBD1	TGTGCCAGCAGCTTTTCGGACAGGGGTTACAATGAGCAGTTCTTC	CASSFSDRGYNEQFF
once	TRBV20-1	TRBJ2-3	TRBD2	TGCAGTGCACCGCGGGGGGGCACAGATACGCAGTATTTT	CSAPRGGTDTQYF
few	TRBV10-3	TRBJ1-3	TRBD1	TGTGCCATCAGTCCGGGACAGGGGTCTTGGTATTCTGGAAACACCATATATTTT	CAISPGQGSWYSGNTIYF
.	TRBV24-1	TRBJ2-5	TRBD2	TGTGCCAGCAGCCAAGGTGCGGGGGGGCTACAAGAGACCCAGTACTTC	CASSQGAGGLQETQYF
.	TRBV30	TRBJ1-3	.	TGTGCCTGGAGCGGCGACTCTGGAAACACCATATATTTT	CAWSGDSGNTIYF
.	TRBV25-1	TRBJ2-3	TRBD2	TGTGCCAGCAGTGAAGGGACTAGCGCCCACACAGATACGCAGTATTTT	CASSEGTSAHTDTQYF
.	TRBV7-3	TRBJ2-4	TRBD2	TGTGCCAGCAGCTTCTTAGCGCGGGGGGGGAAAAACATTCAGTACTTC	CASSFLARGGKNIQYF
many	TRBV29-1	TRBJ1-6	.	TGCAGCGTCGGGGACCGATATTCACCCCTCCACTTT	CSVGDRYSPLHF
.	TRBV5-4	TRBJ1-3	.	TGTGCCAGCAGCGGGGCGAAGGGCACCTCTGGAAACACCATATATTTT	CASSGAKGTSGNTIYF
many	TRBV7-9	TRBJ1-1	.	TGTGCCAGCAGGTTGACACAGAACACTGAAGCTTTCTTT	CASRLTQNTEAFF
.	TRBV20-1	TRBJ2-1	.	TGCAGTGTTACTCCTGGGAACAATGAGCAGTTCTTC	CSVTPGNNEQFF
many	TRBV29-1	TRBJ1-2	.	TGCAGCGTTGAAACGGACTATGGCTACACCTTC	CSVETDYGYTF
.	TRBV7-2	TRBJ2-1	TRBD2	TGTGCCAGCAGCTACTACGGGGGGGGGCAGTTCTTC	CASSYYGGGQFF
few	TRBV6-1	TRBJ1-3	.	TGTGCCAGCACGGCCTTGGAGTTCTCTGGAAACACCATATATTTT	CASTALEFSGNTIYF
.	TRBV6-4	TRBJ2-5	.	TGTGCCAGCAGTCAGGACGTAGGTACAGAGACCCAGTACTTC	CASSQDVGTETQYF
.	TRBV20-1	TRBJ1-1	.	TGCAGTGCCCCGACGTCGGGCAGATCATTTGAAGCTTTCTTT	CSAPTSGRSFEAFF
many	TRBV19	TRBJ1-1	.	TGTGCCAGTAGTGAAGCAACTGAAGCTTTCTTT	CASSEATEAFF
few	TRBV19	TRBJ1-5	TRBD1	TGTGCCAGTAGTATAGGTTGGACAGGGGGCTCGCAGCCCCAGCATTTT	CASSIGWTGGSQPQHF
many	TRBV19	TRBJ1-5	.	TGTGCCAGTAGTATCAATACAGGGTCCACCAATCAGCCCCAGCATTTT	CASSINTGSTNQPQHF
many	TRBV2	TRBJ1-4	.	TGTGCCAGCAGTGAACGTTCCCTGGGCGAAAAACTGTTTTTT	CASSERSLGEKLFF
once	TRBV9	TRBJ1-1	TRBD1	TGTGCCAGCAGCGAATACACTGGACAGGTGGGGACTGAAGCTTTCTTT	CASSEYTGQVGTEAFF
few	TRBV20-1	TRBJ2-7	TRBD1	TGCAGTGCTAGAGATGACAGGGGGTCCTCCTACGAGCAGTACTTC	CSARDDRGSSYEQYF
many	TRBV7-6	TRBJ2-1	TRBD2	TGTGCCAGCAGCTTAGAGGCTAGCGGATCACCGGAGCAGTTCTTC	CASSLEASGSPEQFF
few	TRBV9	TRBJ2-7	.	TGTGCCAGCAGCGAGGCTAGTCTAACCGAGCAGTACTTC	CASSEASLTEQYF
.	TRBV19	TRBJ2-2	.	TGTGCCAGTAGTAAAGGGGCTTTTGACACCGGGGAGCTGTTTTTT	CASSKGAFDTGELFF
.	TRBV11-3	TRBJ1-3	.	TGTGCCAGCAGCCCGACAGGAACGCCAGGAAACACCATATATTTT	CASSPTGTPGNTIYF
.	TRBV2	TRBJ1-1	.	TGTGCCAGCAGACGGCTGGGTCCAGCTTTCTTT	CASRRLGPAFF
.	TRBV30	TRBJ2-2	TRBD2	TGTGCCTGGAGTGGGCTAGCGGGTCCCGGGGAGCTGTTTTTT	CAWSGLAGPGELFF
many	TRBV7-9	TRBJ1-2	TRBD1	TGTGCCAGCAGCGGACAGGGGACCTATGGCTACACCTTC	CASSGQGTYGYTF
.	TRBV9	TRBJ2-5	TRBD2	TGTGCCAGCAGCGTAGCTAGCGGATTTCAAGAGACCCAGTACTTC	CASSVASGFQETQYF
few	TRBV5-8	TRBJ1-2	TRBD1	TGTGCCAGCAGAAGGGCAGGGGGTGCCTATGGCTACACCTTC	CASRRAGGAYGYTF
many	TRBV16	TRBJ1-4	TRBD1	TGTGCCAGCAGGGGACAGGCAACTAATGAAAAACTGTTTTTT	CASRGQATNEKLFF
many	TRBV5-1	TRBJ2-7	TRBD2	TGCGCCAGCAGCCTCAGGACTAGCGGGAATCCCTACGAGCAGTACTTC	CASSLRTSGNPYEQYF
many	TRBV10-3	TRBJ2-7	TRBD2	TGTGCCATCAGTGACTCCGCCGGGGGGTTCTACGAGCAGTACTTC	CAISDSAGGFYEQYF
.	TRBV5-6	TRBJ1-1	.	TGTGCCAGCAGCTTGTTCCAGGGTAATTCCACTGAAGCTTTCTTT	CASSLFQGNSTEAFF
few	TRBV5-1	TRBJ1-2	.	TGCGCCAGCAGCTTGGGAGTACAGGGTGCGGACTATGGCTACACCTTC	CASSLGVQGADYGYTF
few	TRBV29-1	TRBJ2-6	.	TGCAGCGTGATTGGCTCTGGGGCCAACGTCCTGACTTTC	CSVIGSGANVLTF
many	TRBV7-3	TRBJ2-6	.	TGTGCCAGCAGCTTAGTAACTCTGTCTGGGGCCAACGTCCTGACTTTC	CASSLVTLSGANVLTF
many	TRBV25-1	TRBJ1-1	.	TGTGCCAGCAGTGAATACAGGGAGTACACTGAAGCTTTCTTT	CASSEYREYTEAFF
once	TRBV25-1	TRBJ2-7	TRBD2	TGTGCCAGCAGTGCCTCACTCCGGGGGGGAACGGGCCCCGGGGACGAGCAGTACTTC	CASSASLRGGTGPGDEQYF
.	TRBV5-1	TRBJ1-3	.	TGCGCCAGCAGCTTGGTTCCCAGGGGCTCTGGAAACACCATATATTTT	CASSLVPRGSGNTIYF
many	TRBV19	TRBJ1-2	TRBD1	TGTGCCAGTAGTGCCCAACCGTTCCGGGACAGCGATGGCTACACCTTC	CASSAQPFRDSDGYTF
many	TRBV4-1	TRBJ1-6	.	TGCGCCAGCAGCCAAGACGGCGGATCACCCCTCCACTTT	CASSQDGGSPLHF
many	TRBV29-1	TRBJ1-1	.	TGCAGCGTTGAAAGGTGGGACGGAACTTTTGAAGCTTTCTTT	CSVERWDGTFEAFF
many	TRBV2	TRBJ2-1	.	TGTGCCAGCAGTGAAGGGCTGGGGGGCTCCAATGAGCAGTTCTTC	CASSEGLGGSNEQFF
few	TRBV29-1	TRBJ2-1	TRBD1	TGCAGCGTGGACAGGCCTCCCAGCTCCTACAATGAGCAGTTCTTC	CSVDRPPSSYNEQFF
.	TRBV2	TRBJ2-7	.	TGTGCCAGCAGTTACGCCCTGCAGAGCTACTACGAGCAGTACTTC	CASSYALQSYYEQYF
few	TRBV30	TRBJ2-5	TRBD1	TGTGCCTGGACCCTTGGACAGGGGCTAGGGGAGACCCAGTACTTC	CAWTLGQGLGETQYF